This T cell receptor (beta chain) was obtained from a study of T cell responses to AZD1222 COVID-19 vaccine (dated by TCRdb to the early 2020s). With respect to the entire study: AZD1222 recipients given second doses at about 4 weeks or at about 12 weeks were pooled, since spike-specific TCR depth and breadth were not found to differ between the two schedules. Trial participants were enrolled by age into subgroups of 18-55, 56-69 and 70-plus years, and about 150, 27 and 61 TCR-sequenced participants, respectively, were included in these subgroups. TCR sequencing was performed for about 250 trial participants, of whom about 200 were given two doses of AZD1222 and 26 were given two doses of MenACWY control vaccine. Findings and caveats that apply to the study as a whole: No day 14 peak-response samples were available, so repertoires were characterized only after the peak T cell response. Spike-specific TCR breadth and depth rose significantly after two AZD1222 doses compared with day 0 and with MenACWY recipients. Epitopes outside the regions mutated in the B.1.351 and B.1.1.7 variants were reportedly recognized by nearly half of the unique spike-specific TCRs. Vaccine-associated CD4 TCRs spanned the whole spike protein, with dominant responses in regions 160-218 and 743-854. The 56-69-year group was small, and its depth increase did not reach significance, likely because of low power. Participants were mostly white British, with more females than males. The authors suggested clonal diversity may have been underestimated. Conclusions about previously exposed vaccinees are limited, since just 5 to 7 AZD1222 recipients were seropositive for SARS-CoV-2 at baseline.

The CDR3 regions of human TCRbeta chains were analyzed by immunosequencing. Processing in the source paper ran as follows. TCRs in the repertoires were matched against a reference library of SARS-CoV-2-specific TCRs that had been generated with the MIRA antigen-specificity platform. Breadth was defined as the fraction of unique TCRs that were SARS-CoV-2-associated. Depth was defined as the fraction of total T cells that were SARS-CoV-2-associated. Each spike-specific TCR was assigned to its reactive spike region and to a CD4 or CD8 class using the MIRA data. Log10-transformed breadth and depth values were compared by one-way ANOVA with Sidak's multiple comparisons tests. Imported from immuneACCESS, the table was reduced by TCRdb to in-frame sequences with V and J called. These copies leave out some clones; in studies compared against another copy, an unresolved V gene accounts for under half, and the cause of the remainder is not known. V and J calls and clone size are given by that table; D and trimming were obtained from the DNA. Recorded for this sample are roughly 180,000 clones; 80% to 90% of them occurred a single time. Clones ranked in the top ten supply less than 0.55% of the sample.

Its CDR3 holds 15 amino acids, cysteine through phenylalanine. Just CDR3 DNA is preserved here, 45 bases in frame from base 1. The junction carries 7 bases between V and J, which are trimmed by 0 bases and 0 bases respectively. The germline V gene sets CDR1 to SGHRS and CDR2 to YFSETQ. According to the study, the label for this sample's time point signals: baseline before first vaccination. The vaccinee samples were drawn from two UK trials, COV001 and COV002, one of which was a single-blind randomized controlled phase 2/3 trial testing AZD1222 (ChAdOx1 nCoV-19) in healthy adults. For TCRbeta chain sequencing, PBMC samples from trial participants were taken at day 0 and at day 28 after the second dose. This clone was seen more than once but under ten times. Its antigen is not yet known. No quality values exist for individual bases; no much larger clone is one base distant.

The sequence was collected from an adult in good health. The sample consisted of peripheral blood, taken on day 0 of AZD1222 vaccination. The sequence joins TRBV5-1 to TRBJ2-1; confidence is insufficient to name the D gene. The CDR3 protein: CASSLAGPSYNEQFF. The nucleotide sequence reads as follows: TGCGCCAGCAGCTTGGCCGGTCCCTCCTACAATGAGCAGTTCTTC.